This T cell receptor (beta chain) comes out of a study of control samples from healthy donors and cancer patients. CDR3 length: 14 amino acids. V lost 2 bases and J lost 6, with 14 bases in between. Germline lookup yields CDR1 SGHRS and CDR2 YFSETQ. TCRdb's table, derived via immunoSEQ multiplex PCR, lists solely in-frame clones and lacks some. The sample includes approximately 71,000 clones, 85% to 90% of them seen just once. The sequenced material came from PBMCs. The receptor's source is a man in his 60s with lung cancer. The genes are TRBV5-1 and TRBJ1-2; TRBD1 is a possible D gene (6 bases). The CDR3 spells CASSFGGGADGYTF. CDR3 coding DNA: TGCGCCAGCAGCTTTGGAGGGGGGGCTGATGGCTACACCTTC.